This entry is about one T cell receptor beta chain. What it recognizes is unknown. This CDR3 is 12 amino acids long. With V trimmed by 6 bases and J by 6 bases, 1 base remained unmatched. Looked up from germline, CDR1 is MNHEY and CDR2 is SVGAGI. Measured with immunoSEQ multiplex PCR; TCRdb has only the in-frame clones, and not every one. Among about 180,000 clones listed, approximately 94% were seen once. This record comes from a study of T cell responses to AZD1222 COVID-19 vaccine. Findings and caveats of the study: Without day 14 samples, only post-peak T cell repertoires were studied. Donors were largely white British and mainly female; clonal diversity was possibly underestimated. Receipt of two AZD1222 doses was followed by a rise in Spike-specific TCR breadth and depth. Nearly half of spike-specific TCRs reportedly target variant regions that are unmutated in the B.1.351 and B.1.1.7 variants.

The chain employs TRBV6-5 and TRBJ2-2; the match to TRBD1 covers 7 bases. The sequences come from peripheral blood, collected 28 days after the second AZD1222 dose. The receptor was derived from an adult who received the AZD1222 COVID-19 vaccine. The CDR3 loop reads CASRQGPGELFF. CDR3 in DNA: TGTGCCAGCAGACAGGGGCCCGGGGAGCTGTTTTTT.